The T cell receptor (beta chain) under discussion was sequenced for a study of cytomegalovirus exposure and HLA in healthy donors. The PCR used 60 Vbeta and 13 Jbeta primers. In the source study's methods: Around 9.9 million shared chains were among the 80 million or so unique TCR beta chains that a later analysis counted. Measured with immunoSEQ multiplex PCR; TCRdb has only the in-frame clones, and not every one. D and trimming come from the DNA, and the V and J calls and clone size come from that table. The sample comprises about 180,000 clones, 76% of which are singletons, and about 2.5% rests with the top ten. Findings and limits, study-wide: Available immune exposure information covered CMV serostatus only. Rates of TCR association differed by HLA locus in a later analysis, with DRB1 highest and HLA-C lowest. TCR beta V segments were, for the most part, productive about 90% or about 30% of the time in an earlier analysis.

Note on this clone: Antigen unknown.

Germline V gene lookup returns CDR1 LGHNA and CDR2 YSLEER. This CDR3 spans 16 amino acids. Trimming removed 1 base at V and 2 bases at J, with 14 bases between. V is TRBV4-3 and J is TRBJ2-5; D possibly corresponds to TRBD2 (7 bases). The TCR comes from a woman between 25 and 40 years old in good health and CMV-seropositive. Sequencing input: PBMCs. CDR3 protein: CASSQAIGRGQETQYF. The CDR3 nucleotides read TGCGCCAGCAGCCAAGCCATAGGGAGGGGGCAAGAGACCCAGTACTTC.